A single sample gave rise to the 17 T cell receptor beta chains below, sequenced in a study of blood T cell repertoires in COVID-19. Profiling relied on immunoSEQ multiplex PCR, and the TCRdb table lists in-frame clones only, not all of them. The profile shows approximately 40,000 clones, approximately 90% of them singletons. The sample consisted of peripheral blood. The receptors stem from a man between 60 and 75 years old with COVID-19, enrolled during active disease.

The chain joins TRBV4-3 to TRBJ1-6; TRBD1 aligns across 8 bases. Germline values: CDR1 LGHNA, CDR2 YSLEER. The trim removed 0 bases at V and 10 bases at J, leaving 5 bases unmatched. CDR3 length: 15 amino acids. CDR3 residues: CASSQDGTGRSPLHF. The CDR3 DNA sequence: TGCGCCAGCAGCCAAGATGGGACAGGCCGGTCACCCCTCCACTTT.

This clone was seen only once. This chain uses TRBV19 with TRBJ2-7, with TRBD2 as a possible D gene (5 bases). The CDR3 sequence is 14 residues long. CDR1 is LNHDA and CDR2 is SQIVND in the germline V gene (reference sequence). V lost 5 bases and J lost 0, with 11 bases in between. In DNA form, the CDR3 reads TGTGCCAGTAGTGCGGACTCGAGCTCCTACGAGCAGTACTTC. As protein: CASSADSSSYEQYF.

The chain has TRBV6-2 or TRBV6-3 and TRBJ1-1; 10 bases are a match to TRBD1. This CDR3 contains 20 residues. Per the germline V gene, CDR1 is MNHEY and CDR2 is SVGEGT. Trimming cost V 0 bases and J 4 bases; bases outside gene matches: 17. CDR3 bases: TGTGCCAGCAGTTACTCCCTCATGGGACAGGGGATTTTATATAGCACTGAAGCTTTCTTT. Its translation: CASSYSLMGQGILYSTEAFF.

The gene calls are TRBV9 and TRBJ1-3; D unresolved. From germline, CDR1 is SGDLS and CDR2 YYNGEE. The CDR3 length is 14 residues. Trimming took off 4 bases at V and 0 bases at J, with 8 bases between the two ends. The DNA for the CDR3 is TGTGCCAGCAGCCGACGGAGCTCTGGAAACACCATATATTTT. Amino acid sequence: CASSRRSSGNTIYF.

This clone appeared a single time. The V and J genes are TRBV30 and TRBJ2-7; no clear D. This CDR3 is built from 12 residues. Per the germline V gene, CDR1 is GTSNPN and CDR2 is SVGIG (reference sequence). Trimming removed 0 bases from V and 1 base from J, with 4 bases in between. The CDR3 nucleotides are TGTGCCTGGAGTGTATATTCCTACGAGCAGTACTTC. Residues: CAWSVYSYEQYF. Supplemented by reference TRBV30 and TRBJ2-7, the full variable domain reads SQTIHQWPATLVQPVGSPLSLECTVEGTSNPNLYWYRQAAGRGLQLLFYSVGIGQISSEVPQNLSASRPQDRQFILSSKKLLLSDSGFYLCAWSVYSYEQYFGPGTRLTVT.

This clone is a singleton in its sample. The chain couples TRBV20-1 to TRBJ2-7; 7 bases are shared with TRBD1. Germline V gene lookup returns CDR1 DFQATT and CDR2 SNEGSKA (reference sequence). CDR3 length: 13 residues. V dropped 3 bases and J dropped 6; count of bases not matched to a gene: 8. In nucleotides, the CDR3 is TGCAGTGCTAGTACAGGGGCTTTGGGCGAGCAGTACTTC. It encodes CSASTGALGEQYF.

The chain uses TRBV3-1 (or the pseudogene TRBV3-2) and TRBJ1-2, with 12 nucleotides matching TRBD1. V gave up 1 base and J gave up 4 bases; unmatched junction bases: 10. The germline gives CDR1 LGHDT, CDR2 YNNKEL (reference sequence). There are 18 residues in the CDR3. Here the CDR3 reads CASSQAGTGGAGTYGYTF. CDR3 nucleotides: TGTGCCAGCAGCCAAGCCGGGACAGGGGGCGCAGGGACCTATGGCTACACCTTC.

The rearrangement links TRBV24-1 to TRBJ1-5; 8 bases are a match to TRBD1. CDR1 and CDR2 from the germline V gene are KGHDR and SFDVKD. CDR3 length: 15 residues. Trimming cost V 7 bases and J 4 bases; bases outside gene matches: 8. The CDR3 DNA sequence: TGTGCCACCAGCTCGGGACAGGAGCCTAATCAGCCCCAGCATTTT. It codes for CATSSGQEPNQPQHF.

The J gene is TRBJ2-2, the V gene TRBV2, with D perhaps matching TRBD2 (6 bases). The CDR3 totals 13 residues. Germline-derived CDR1 and CDR2 are SNHLY and FYNNEI. Trimming stripped 7 bases from V and 7 bases from J, with 13 bases between. CDR3 residues: CASTRDRNGELFF. DNA of the CDR3: TGTGCCAGCACGCGGGATCGGAACGGGGAGCTGTTTTTT.

J is TRBJ1-2 and V is TRBV25-1; D remains unclear. Germline CDR1 MGHDK, CDR2 SYGVNS. Trimming removed 8 bases at V and 6 bases at J, with 13 bases between. The CDR3 loop spans 12 amino acids. The chain's CDR3 is CASQRNLDGYTF. The CDR3 coding sequence is TGTGCCAGCCAGAGGAACCTGGATGGCTACACCTTC.

In this sample, this clone turned up once. The chain couples TRBV10-3 to TRBJ1-4; D possibly corresponds to TRBD1 (6 bases). Trimming removed 5 bases from V and 4 bases from J, with 8 bases in between. The germline CDR1 and CDR2 sequences are ENHRY and SYGVKD. The length of the CDR3 is 13 residues. CDR3 nucleotides: TGTGCCATCAGTACAGGGAGTAATGAAAAACTGTTTTTT. As protein: CAISTGSNEKLFF.

The chain couples TRBV5-4 to TRBJ1-2, with TRBD1 matching 7 bases. The CDR3 extends over 14 amino acids. The V segment lost 4 bases and the J segment 4 bases; nucleotides outside the gene matches: 7. From germline, CDR1 is SGHNT and CDR2 YYREEE (reference sequence). CDR3 bases: TGTGCCAGCAGCCCTCCGGGACAGCGCTATGGCTACACCTTC. Translation gives CASSPPGQRYGYTF.

The chain employs TRBV5-1 and TRBJ2-3, with D uncertain. The CDR3 extends over 14 amino acids. CDR1 is SGHRS, CDR2 YFSETQ, per germline. The V end lost 4 bases, the J end lost 3 bases, and 12 bases lay between the germline ends. The CDR3 coding sequence is TGCGCCAGCAGCCGCTTTGCGGAGACAGATACGCAGTATTTT. This translates into CASSRFAETDTQYF.

This rearrangement joins TRBV6-5 to TRBJ2-1, with D perhaps matching TRBD2 (6 bases). The CDR3 contains 15 residues. Trimming took 8 bases from V and 9 from J, leaving 23 bases between them. The germline V gene has CDR1 MNHEY and CDR2 SVGAGI. In nucleotides, the CDR3 is TGTGCCAGCCGATTGGAGGGAGTCGTGAGTAGTGAGCAGTTCTTC. Encoded protein: CASRLEGVVSSEQFF.

V is TRBV3-1 (or the pseudogene TRBV3-2) and J is TRBJ1-1; a possible D gene is TRBD1 (5 bases). Germline V gene sequence: CDR1 LGHDT, CDR2 YNNKEL (reference sequence). The V gene lost 0 bases and the J gene lost 3 bases, with 20 bases spanning the gap. The CDR3 covers 18 residues. The DNA of the CDR3 is TGTGCCAGCAGCCAAGAGAAGTTGGGGGGACCCCCTGACACTGAAGCTTTCTTT. Translated: CASSQEKLGGPPDTEAFF.

The chain links TRBV30 to TRBJ2-3; 10 positions match TRBD2. This CDR3 region has 16 residues. The J segment lost 2 bases and the V segment lost 3 bases, leaving 8 bases of the junction unmatched. Germline loops: CDR1 GTSNPN, CDR2 SVGIG (reference sequence). The CDR3 loop reads CAWRAPGLAPTDTQYF. The DNA of the CDR3 is TGTGCCTGGAGGGCTCCGGGACTAGCGCCCACAGATACGCAGTATTTT.

CDR3 in DNA: TGTGCCAGCAGTGAGGAGGGGAACACTGAAGCTTTCTTT. Its translation: CASSEEGNTEAFF. This chain connects TRBV6-4 to TRBJ1-1, with unresolved D. The CDR3 consists of 13 residues. V was trimmed by 3 bases and J by 1 base, leaving 6 bases between them. The germline V gene encodes CDR1 MRHNA and CDR2 SNTAGT.